This TCR beta chain comes out of a study of blood T cell repertoires in COVID-19. The germline gives CDR1 SQVTM, CDR2 ANQGSEA. Deletions cut 2 bases from V and 4 bases from J, with 23 bases between. This CDR3 comprises 18 residues. Measured with immunoSEQ multiplex PCR; TCRdb has only the in-frame clones, and not every one. The profile shows some 150,000 clones, roughly nine tenths of them singletons. This clonotype was obtained from a human donor in a cohort sampled during active COVID-19. This sequence joins TRBV29-1 and TRBJ1-4; D is possibly TRBD1 (5 bases). The specimen sequenced was peripheral blood. In DNA form, the CDR3 reads TGCAGCGTTGAAACCAAGGGGCTCCCCCCACTACGTAATGAAAAACTGTTTTTT. Translation: CSVETKGLPPLRNEKLFF.